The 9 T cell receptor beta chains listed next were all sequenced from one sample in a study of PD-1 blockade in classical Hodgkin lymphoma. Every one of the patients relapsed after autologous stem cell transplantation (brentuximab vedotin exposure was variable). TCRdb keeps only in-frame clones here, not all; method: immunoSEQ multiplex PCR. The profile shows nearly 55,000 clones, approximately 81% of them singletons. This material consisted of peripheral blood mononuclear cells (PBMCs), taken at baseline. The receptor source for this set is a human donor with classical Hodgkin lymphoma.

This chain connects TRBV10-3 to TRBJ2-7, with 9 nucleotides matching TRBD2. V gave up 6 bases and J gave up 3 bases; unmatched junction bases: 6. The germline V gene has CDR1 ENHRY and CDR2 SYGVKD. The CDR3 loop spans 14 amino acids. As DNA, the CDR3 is TGTGCCATCAGGAAGTTAGCGGGAGACTACGAGCAGTACTTC. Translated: CAIRKLAGDYEQYF.

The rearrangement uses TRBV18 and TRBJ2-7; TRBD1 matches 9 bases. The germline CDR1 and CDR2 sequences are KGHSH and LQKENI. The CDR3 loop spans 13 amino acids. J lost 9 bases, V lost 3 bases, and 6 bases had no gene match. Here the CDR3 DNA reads TGTGCCAGCTCACCTAGGACAGGGGAAGCGCAGTACGTC. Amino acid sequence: CASSPRTGEAQYV.

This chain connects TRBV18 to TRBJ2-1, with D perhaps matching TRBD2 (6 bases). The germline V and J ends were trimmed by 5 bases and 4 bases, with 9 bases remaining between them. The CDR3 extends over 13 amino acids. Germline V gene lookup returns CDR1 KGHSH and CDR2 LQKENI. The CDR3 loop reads CASSASEYNEQFF. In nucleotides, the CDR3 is TGTGCCAGCTCAGCTAGCGAATACAATGAGCAGTTCTTC. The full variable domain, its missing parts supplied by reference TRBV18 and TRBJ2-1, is NAGVMQNPRHLVRRRGQEARLRCSPMKGHSHVYWYRQLPEEGLKFMVYLQKENIIDESGMPKERFSAEFPKEGPSILRIQQVVRGDSAAYFCASSASEYNEQFFGPGTRLTVL.

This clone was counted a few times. The CDR3 spells CASSLQGSHNEKLFF. For the CDR3, the DNA is TGTGCCAGCAGCTTACAGGGCAGTCATAATGAAAAACTGTTTTTT. The rearrangement links TRBV7-2 to TRBJ1-4; TRBD1 is a possible D gene (5 bases). Germline V lookup: CDR1 SGHTA, CDR2 FQGNSA. The V gene lost 2 bases and the J gene lost 4 bases, with 11 bases spanning the gap. The CDR3 sequence is 15 residues long.

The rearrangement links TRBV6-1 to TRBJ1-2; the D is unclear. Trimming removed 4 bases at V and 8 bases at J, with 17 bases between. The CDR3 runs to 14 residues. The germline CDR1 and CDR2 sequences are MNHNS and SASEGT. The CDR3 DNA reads TGTGCCAGCAGTGTTGGGGATCTCCCGGGGGGCTACACCTTC. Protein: CASSVGDLPGGYTF.

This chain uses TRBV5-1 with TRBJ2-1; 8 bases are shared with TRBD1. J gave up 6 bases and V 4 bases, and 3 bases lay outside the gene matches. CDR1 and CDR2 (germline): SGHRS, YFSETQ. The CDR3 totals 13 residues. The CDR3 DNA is TGCGCCAGCAGCCCGGACAGGGTCAATGAGCAGTTCTTC. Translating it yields CASSPDRVNEQFF.

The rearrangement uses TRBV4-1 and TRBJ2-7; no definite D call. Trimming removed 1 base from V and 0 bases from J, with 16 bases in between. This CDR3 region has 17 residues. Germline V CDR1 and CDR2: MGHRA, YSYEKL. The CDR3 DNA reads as TGCGCCAGCAGCCAAGTTCCAGGCAGGCCCGCCTCCTACGAGCAGTACTTC. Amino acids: CASSQVPGRPASYEQYF.

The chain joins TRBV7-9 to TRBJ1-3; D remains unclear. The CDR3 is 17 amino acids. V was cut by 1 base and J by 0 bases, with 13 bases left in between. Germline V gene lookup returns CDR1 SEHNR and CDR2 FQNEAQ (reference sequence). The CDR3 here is CASSLEASPHSGNTIYF. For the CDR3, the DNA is TGTGCCAGCAGCTTAGAGGCGTCACCCCACTCTGGAAACACCATATATTTT.

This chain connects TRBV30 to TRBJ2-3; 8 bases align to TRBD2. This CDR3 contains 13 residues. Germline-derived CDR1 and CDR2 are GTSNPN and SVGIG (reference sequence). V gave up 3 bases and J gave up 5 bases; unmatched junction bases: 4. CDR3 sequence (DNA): TGTGCCTGGAGCGGGAGGGTAGGAGATACGCAGTATTTT. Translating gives CAWSGRVGDTQYF.